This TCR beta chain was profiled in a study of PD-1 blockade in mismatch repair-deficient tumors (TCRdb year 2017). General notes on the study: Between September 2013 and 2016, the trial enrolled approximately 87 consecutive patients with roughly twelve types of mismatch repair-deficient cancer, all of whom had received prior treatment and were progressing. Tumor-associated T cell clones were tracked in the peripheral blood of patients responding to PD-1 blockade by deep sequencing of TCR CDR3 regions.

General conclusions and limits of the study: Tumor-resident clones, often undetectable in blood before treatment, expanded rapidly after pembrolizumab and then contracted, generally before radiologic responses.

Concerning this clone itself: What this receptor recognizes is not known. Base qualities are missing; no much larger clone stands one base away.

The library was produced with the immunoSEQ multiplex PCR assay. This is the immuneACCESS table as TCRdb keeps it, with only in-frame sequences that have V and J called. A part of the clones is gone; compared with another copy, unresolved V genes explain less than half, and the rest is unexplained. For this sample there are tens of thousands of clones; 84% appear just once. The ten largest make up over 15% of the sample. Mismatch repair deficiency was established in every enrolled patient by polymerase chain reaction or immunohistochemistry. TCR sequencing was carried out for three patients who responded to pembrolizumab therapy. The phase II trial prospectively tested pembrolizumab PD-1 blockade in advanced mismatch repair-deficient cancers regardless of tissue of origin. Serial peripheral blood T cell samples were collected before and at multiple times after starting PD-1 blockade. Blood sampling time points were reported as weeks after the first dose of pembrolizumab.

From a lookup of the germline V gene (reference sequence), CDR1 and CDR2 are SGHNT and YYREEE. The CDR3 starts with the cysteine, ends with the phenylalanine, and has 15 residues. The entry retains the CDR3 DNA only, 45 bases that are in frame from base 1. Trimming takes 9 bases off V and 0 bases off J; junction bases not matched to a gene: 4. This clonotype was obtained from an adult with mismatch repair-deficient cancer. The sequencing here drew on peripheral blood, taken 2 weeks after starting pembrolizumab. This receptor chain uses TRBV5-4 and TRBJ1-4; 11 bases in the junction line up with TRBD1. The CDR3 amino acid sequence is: CATRDRGATNEKLFF. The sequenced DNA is TGTGCCACCCGGGACAGGGGGGCAACTAATGAAAAACTGTTTTTT.